The 14 T cell receptor beta chains reported below all come from one sample, sequenced in a study of T-cell memory formation after mild COVID-19. TCRdb re-called the 5' RACE reads with MiXCR, one entry per CDR3 protein. Of 550,000 to 600,000 distinct CDR3 sequences listed, around 16% are singletons. What was sequenced was PBMCs or a T cell subset sorted from them (not recorded which). The receptors were sampled from an adult woman who had mild COVID-19 (a few samples of this study predate the infection). Cell type and time point are not known.

V gene TRBV3-1 combines with J gene TRBJ2-1; 12 nucleotides agree with TRBD2. This CDR3 has 16 residues. Trimming took 4 bases from V and 8 from J; bases not matched to a gene: 9. Germline V CDR1 and CDR2: LGHDT, YNNKEL (reference sequence). The CDR3 sequence: CASSPSTSGSSDEQFF. The CDR3 DNA reads as TGTGCCAGCAGCCCATCGACTAGCGGGAGTTCCGATGAGCAGTTCTTC.

This clonotype was observed a few times. The chain links TRBV4-1 to TRBJ2-1, with TRBD2 as a possible D gene (6 bases). Germline V CDR1 and CDR2: MGHRA, YSYEKL. The CDR3 has 15 residues. The V and J ends lost 2 bases and 3 bases respectively, with 11 bases between them. The CDR3 is CASSQPPGLYNEQFF. The DNA of the CDR3 is TGCGCCAGCAGCCAACCGCCGGGACTCTACAATGAGCAGTTCTTC.

This rearrangement joins TRBV4-1 to TRBJ1-6; D gene ambiguous. Germline assignment: CDR1 MGHRA and CDR2 YSYEKL. The CDR3 sequence is 16 residues long. With 0 bases removed from V and 0 bases from J, the gap between germline ends came to 6 bases. The CDR3 spells CASSQEASSYNSPLHF. In DNA form, the CDR3 reads TGCGCCAGCAGCCAAGAGGCCAGCTCCTATAATTCACCCCTCCACTTT.

This clonotype was recorded a few times. DNA for the CDR3: TGTGCCAGCCTCGGGACTAGCGGATTCACAGATACGCAGTATTTT. Protein sequence: CASLGTSGFTDTQYF. The chain combines TRBV19 with TRBJ2-3, with 11 bases lining up with TRBD2. The length of the CDR3 is 15 residues. Germline CDR1 reads LNHDA; CDR2 reads SQIVND (reference sequence). The ends lost 9 bases at V and 2 bases at J; junction bases unmatched: 7.

The chain is built from TRBV29-1 and TRBJ2-5; 8 nucleotides match TRBD2. J gave up 4 bases and V 7 bases, and 5 bases lay outside the gene matches. Germline V gene sequence: CDR1 SQVTM, CDR2 ANQGSEA. This CDR3 has 12 amino acids. The CDR3 DNA sequence: TGCAGCGCGCGGGAGGTCGGAGAGACCCAGTACTTC. It codes for CSAREVGETQYF.

The table lists this clonotype with a few counts. The rearrangement joins TRBV30 to TRBJ2-7; D is uncertain. Germline CDR1 GTSNPN, CDR2 SVGIG (reference sequence). Trimming removed 1 base from V and 3 bases from J, with 7 bases in between. The CDR3 spans 12 residues. The CDR3 region has the DNA TGTGCCTGGAGTGCCTATAACTACGAGCAGTACTTC. Amino acid sequence: CAWSAYNYEQYF.

This clonotype was counted a few times. The V and J genes are TRBV3-1 and TRBJ1-6; possibly TRBD1 for D (5 bases). Trimming removed 4 bases from V and 7 bases from J, with 20 bases in between. The CDR3 loop spans 17 amino acids. Germline V gene data show CDR1 as LGHDT and CDR2 as YNNKEL (reference sequence). Here the CDR3 reads CASSPRPGKLRNSPLHF. In nucleotides, the CDR3 is TGTGCCAGCAGCCCTCGGCCAGGGAAATTGCGGAATTCACCCCTCCACTTT.

CDR3 sequence reads: CASSQGLAGGYYNEQFF. The CDR3 DNA reads as TGCGCCAGCAGCCAGGGACTAGCGGGGGGGTACTACAATGAGCAGTTCTTC. The gene calls are TRBV5-1 and TRBJ2-1, with 16 bases that match TRBD2. This CDR3 has 17 residues. Germline loops: CDR1 SGHRS, CDR2 YFSETQ. V gave up 4 bases and J gave up 3 bases; unmatched junction bases: 4.

This clonotype turned up a few times. V usage is TRBV10-3 and J usage is TRBJ2-1; 15 bases map to TRBD2. This CDR3 is 18 amino acids long. Germline lookup yields CDR1 ENHRY and CDR2 SYGVKD. J gave up 3 bases and V 5 bases, and 8 bases lay outside the gene matches. This chain's CDR3 is CAISQGLAGGGIYNEQFF. CDR3 sequence (DNA): TGTGCCATCAGTCAGGGACTAGCGGGAGGCGGGATCTACAATGAGCAGTTCTTC.

The chain recombines TRBV12-3 or TRBV12-4 with TRBJ2-1; 7 nucleotides agree with TRBD2. The CDR3 runs 14 residues. V trimming: 2 bases; J trimming: 8 bases; junction bases outside the gene matches: 6. The CDR3 loop reads CASSLSGKVDEQFF. The CDR3 DNA reads as TGTGCCAGCAGTTTAAGCGGGAAGGTTGATGAGCAGTTCTTC.

In this sample, this clonotype turned up a few times. The chain links TRBV24-1 to TRBJ1-1; tentative D call: TRBD1 (6 bases). CDR3 length: 15 amino acids. CDR1 is KGHDR, CDR2 SFDVKD, per germline. Trimming removed 9 bases from V and 1 base from J, with 17 bases in between. The CDR3 reads CATQGEGGQNTEAFF. In DNA, the CDR3 is TGTGCCACCCAAGGCGAGGGGGGTCAGAACACTGAAGCTTTCTTT.

V usage is TRBV4-1 and J usage is TRBJ1-5, with D unclear. The CDR3 totals 16 residues. Germline V gene sequence: CDR1 MGHRA, CDR2 YSYEKL. V was pared by 0 bases and J by 1 base, with 10 bases between. CDR3 residues: CASSQDGWASNQPQHF. The DNA of the CDR3 is TGCGCCAGCAGCCAAGACGGATGGGCGAGCAATCAGCCCCAGCATTTT.

This clonotype occurred a few times. The rearrangement uses TRBV18 and TRBJ2-7; D is unresolved. Germline V gene data show CDR1 as KGHSH and CDR2 as LQKENI. The CDR3 consists of 13 residues. Trimming stripped 1 base from V and 5 bases from J, with 9 bases between. The CDR3 here is CASSPRGRDEQYF. The CDR3 coding sequence is TGTGCCAGCTCACCACGAGGACGAGACGAGCAGTACTTC.

This clonotype has just a few counts. The V call is TRBV29-1, the J call TRBJ1-2; a possible D gene is TRBD1 (5 bases). Trimming removed 0 bases at V and 4 bases at J, with 15 bases between. Germline values: CDR1 SQVTM, CDR2 ANQGSEA. This CDR3 spans 15 amino acids. The CDR3 protein is CSVEDLGGSFYGYTF. The CDR3 bases are TGCAGCGTTGAAGATCTGGGGGGGTCGTTCTATGGCTACACCTTC.